This T cell receptor (beta chain) came from a study of T cell responses to AZD1222 COVID-19 vaccine. Germline V gene sequence: CDR1 MDHEN, CDR2 SYDVKM. Trimming removed 3 bases from V and 7 bases from J; junction bases left unmatched: 9. The CDR3 covers 16 residues. Only in-frame clones appear in the TCRdb table, and some are missing; sequencing was by immunoSEQ multiplex PCR. This sample yields under 150,000 clones, of which roughly 90% are seen a single time; approximately 1.6% belongs to the top ten. This material consisted of peripheral blood, taken 28 days after the second AZD1222 dose. V is TRBV28 and J is TRBJ1-6, with 7 bases matching TRBD1. This sequence originates from an adult who received the AZD1222 COVID-19 vaccine. The CDR3 is CASSFFRGRINSPLHF. The CDR3 nucleotides read TGTGCCAGCAGTTTTTTCAGGGGGAGAATCAATTCACCCCTCCACTTT.